A selection of T cell receptor beta chains follows, all from one sample in a study of cytomegalovirus exposure and HLA in healthy donors. Profiled with immunoSEQ multiplex PCR; TCRdb holds only in-frame clones, not every one. The sample carries roughly 72,000 clones, around 79% recorded once. The sample consisted of PBMCs. The receptors were sampled from a middle-aged woman in good health and CMV-seropositive. Each CDR3 is given with its conserved first and last residue. D genes are given only for firm matches. Some rows mark clone size as missing; the rest say once, few, many or name a class of expanded clone.

CDR3,DNA,D,size,V,J
CASSELSSTDTQYF,TGTGCCAGCAGTGAACTAAGTAGCACAGATACGCAGTATTTT,.,.,TRBV2,TRBJ2-3
CASTGEWDNQPQHF,TGTGCCAGCACAGGGGAGTGGGACAATCAGCCCCAGCATTTT,.,few,TRBV2,TRBJ1-5
CASTRGHGANVLTF,TGTGCCAGCACGAGGGGGCATGGGGCCAACGTCCTGACTTTC,TRBD1,.,TRBV6-1,TRBJ2-6
CASSQPGLSTDTQYF,TGCGCCAGCAGCCAGCCAGGGTTGAGCACAGATACGCAGTATTTT,.,.,TRBV4-1,TRBJ2-3
CASSLASENEQFF,TGCGCCAGCAGCTTGGCTTCTGAGAATGAGCAGTTCTTC,.,few,TRBV5-1,TRBJ2-1
CASSLGLASYNEQFF,TGTGCCAGCAGCTTAGGACTAGCCTCCTACAATGAGCAGTTCTTC,TRBD2,.,TRBV5-4,TRBJ2-1
CASSIPSGGGNEQFF,TGTGCCAGTAGTATACCTAGCGGGGGAGGTAATGAGCAGTTCTTC,TRBD2,.,TRBV19,TRBJ2-1
CASSLGHRDSNTGELFF,TGCGCCAGCAGCTTGGGACACCGGGACAGTAACACCGGGGAGCTGTTTTTT,TRBD1,medium-sized,TRBV5-1,TRBJ2-2
CSVKRQEVDNEQFF,TGCAGCGTGAAACGACAGGAGGTGGACAATGAGCAGTTCTTC,.,few,TRBV29-1,TRBJ2-1
CASSPGDFLDF,TGTGCCAGCAGCCCTGGGGACTTCTTGGATTTT,.,few,TRBV4-2,TRBJ2-3
CASSSGPLTRDRDYEQYF,TGTGCCAGCAGCTCAGGGCCGTTGACCCGGGACAGGGACTACGAGCAGTACTTC,.,.,TRBV21-1,TRBJ2-7
CASRLAGRTGELFF,TGCGCCAGCAGACTAGCGGGACGAACCGGGGAGCTGTTTTTT,TRBD2,.,TRBV5-1,TRBJ2-2
CASRRHTTQETQYF,TGTGCCAGCAGACGACATACAACGCAAGAGACCCAGTACTTC,.,.,TRBV6-1,TRBJ2-5
CATLFQGTYYGYTF,TGTGCCACCTTATTTCAGGGGACCTACTATGGCTACACCTTC,.,.,TRBV2,TRBJ1-2
CASSYQKTDTQYF,TGTGCCAGCAGTTACCAAAAAACAGATACGCAGTATTTT,.,.,TRBV6-5,TRBJ2-3
CASSPLGGGREQYF,TGTGCCAGCAGCCCCCTGGGAGGGGGGCGCGAGCAGTACTTC,.,few,TRBV7-8,TRBJ2-7
CASSLEPTGTGSQPQHF,TGTGCCAGCAGCCTAGAGCCAACCGGGACAGGGAGTCAGCCCCAGCATTTT,TRBD1,.,TRBV7-9,TRBJ1-5
CASKGQPTNYGYTF,TGTGCCAGCAAGGGGCAGCCCACTAACTATGGCTACACCTTC,.,.,TRBV2,TRBJ1-2
CASGLSGANVLTF,TGTGCCAGCGGGCTGTCTGGGGCCAACGTCCTGACTTTC,.,.,TRBV28,TRBJ2-6
CASSLRDYTGYEQFF,TGCGCCAGCAGCCTCCGGGACTACACTGGATATGAGCAGTTCTTC,TRBD2,few,TRBV10-1,TRBJ2-1
CASSLGAGTSSYEQYF,TGTGCCAGCAGCTTGGGTGCAGGGACAAGCTCCTACGAGCAGTACTTC,.,.,TRBV5-6,TRBJ2-7
CASSPGQGVGEQYF,TGTGCCAGCAGCCCGGGACAGGGCGTAGGAGAGCAGTACTTC,TRBD1,.,TRBV6-1,TRBJ2-7
CASSVRAGQHSGANVLTF,TGTGCCAGCAGTGTTCGGGCGGGACAGCACTCTGGGGCCAACGTCCTGACTTTC,.,.,TRBV6-4,TRBJ2-6